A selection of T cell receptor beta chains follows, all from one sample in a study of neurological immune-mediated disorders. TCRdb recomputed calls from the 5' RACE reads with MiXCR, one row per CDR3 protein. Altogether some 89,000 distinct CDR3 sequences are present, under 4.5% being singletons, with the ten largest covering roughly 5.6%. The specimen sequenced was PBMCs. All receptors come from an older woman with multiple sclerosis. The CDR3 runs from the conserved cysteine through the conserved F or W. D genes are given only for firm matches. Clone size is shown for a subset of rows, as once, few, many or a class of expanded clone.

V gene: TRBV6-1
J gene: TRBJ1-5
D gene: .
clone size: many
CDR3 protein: CASSEGQGQPQHF
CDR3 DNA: TGTGCCAGCAGTGAAGGGCAAGGGCAGCCCCAGCATTTT

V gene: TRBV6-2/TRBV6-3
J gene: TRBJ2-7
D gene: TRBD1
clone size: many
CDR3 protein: CASSWIQGDYEQYF
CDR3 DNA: TGTGCCAGCAGTTGGATACAGGGGGACTACGAGCAGTACTTC

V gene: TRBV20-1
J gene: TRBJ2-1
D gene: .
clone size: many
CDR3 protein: CSAITPPGNEQFF
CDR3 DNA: TGCAGTGCTATAACCCCACCGGGCAATGAGCAGTTCTTC

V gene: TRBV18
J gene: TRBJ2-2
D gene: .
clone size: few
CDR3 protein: CASSPRERTGELFF
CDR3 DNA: TGTGCCAGCTCACCGCGCGAACGGACCGGGGAGCTGTTTTTT

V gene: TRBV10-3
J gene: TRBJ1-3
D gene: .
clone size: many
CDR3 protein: CAISGAGSFSGNTIYF
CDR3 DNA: TGTGCCATCAGTGGGGCAGGTAGTTTCTCTGGAAACACCATATATTTT

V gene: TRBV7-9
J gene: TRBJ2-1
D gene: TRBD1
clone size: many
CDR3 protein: CASSLDFRDRGKVSVF
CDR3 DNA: TGTGCCAGCAGCTTAGATTTCCGGGACAGGGGGAAAGTTTCGGTCTTC

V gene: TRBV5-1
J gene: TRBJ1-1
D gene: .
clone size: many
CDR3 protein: CASSFLWLNLQGKPTEAFF
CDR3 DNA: TGCGCCAGCAGCTTTCTGTGGTTAAACTTACAGGGCAAACCCACTGAAGCTTTCTTT

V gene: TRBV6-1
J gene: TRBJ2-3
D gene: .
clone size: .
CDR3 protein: CASSEGRVWSTDTQYF
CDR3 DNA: TGTGCCAGCAGTGAAGGCAGGGTATGGAGCACAGATACGCAGTATTTT

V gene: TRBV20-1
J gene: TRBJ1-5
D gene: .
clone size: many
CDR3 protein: CSASGAGQPQHF
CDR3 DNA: TGCAGTGCCAGTGGCGCAGGGCAGCCCCAGCATTTT

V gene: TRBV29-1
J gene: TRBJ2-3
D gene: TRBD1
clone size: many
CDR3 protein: CSVEDRGTDTQYF
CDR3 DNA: TGCAGCGTTGAGGACAGGGGAACAGATACGCAGTATTTT

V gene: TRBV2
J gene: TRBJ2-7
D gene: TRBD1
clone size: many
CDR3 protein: CASTRGQINEQYF
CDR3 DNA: TGTGCCAGCACAAGGGGACAGATAAACGAGCAGTACTTC

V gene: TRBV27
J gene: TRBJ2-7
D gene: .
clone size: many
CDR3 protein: CATGGISSYEQYF
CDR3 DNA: TGTGCCACCGGCGGCATCTCCTCCTACGAGCAGTACTTC

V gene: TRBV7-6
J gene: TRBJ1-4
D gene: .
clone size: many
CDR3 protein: CASSYGTAKNEKLFF
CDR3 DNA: TGTGCCAGCAGCTATGGGACGGCCAAGAATGAAAAACTGTTTTTT

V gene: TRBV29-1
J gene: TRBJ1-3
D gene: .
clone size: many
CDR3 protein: CSVGGGSFGNTIYF
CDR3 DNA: TGCAGCGTTGGCGGAGGGTCCTTTGGAAACACCATATATTTT

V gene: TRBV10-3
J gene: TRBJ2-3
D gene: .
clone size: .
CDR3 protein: CAISPRPDTQYF
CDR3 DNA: TGTGCCATCAGTCCAAGGCCAGATACGCAGTATTTT

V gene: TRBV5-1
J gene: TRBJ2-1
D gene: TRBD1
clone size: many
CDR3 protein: CASSERDRFNSYNEQFF
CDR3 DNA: TGCGCCAGCAGCGAAAGGGACAGGTTCAACTCCTACAATGAGCAGTTCTTC

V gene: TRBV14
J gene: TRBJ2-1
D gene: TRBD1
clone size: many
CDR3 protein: CASSQWDRDNEQFF
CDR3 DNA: TGTGCCAGCAGCCAATGGGACAGGGATAATGAGCAGTTCTTC

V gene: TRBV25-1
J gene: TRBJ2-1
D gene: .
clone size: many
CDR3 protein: CASSDSGMDEQFF
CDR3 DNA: TGTGCCAGCAGTGATTCGGGGATGGATGAGCAGTTCTTC

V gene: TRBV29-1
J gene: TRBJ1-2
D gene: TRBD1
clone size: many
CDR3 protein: CSFGTGNDYTF
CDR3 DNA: TGCAGCTTTGGGACAGGGAACGACTACACCTTC

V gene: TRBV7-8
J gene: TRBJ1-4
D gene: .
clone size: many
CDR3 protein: CASSSQGEKLFF
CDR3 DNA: TGTGCCAGCAGCTCGCAGGGGGAAAAACTGTTTTTT

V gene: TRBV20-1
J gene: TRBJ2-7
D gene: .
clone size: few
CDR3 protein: CSAREQGRSYEQYF
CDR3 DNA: TGCAGTGCTAGGGAGCAGGGGAGGTCCTACGAGCAGTACTTC

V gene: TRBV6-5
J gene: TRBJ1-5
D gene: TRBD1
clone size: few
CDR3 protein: CASSYTGTGKDQPQHF
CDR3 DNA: TGTGCCAGCAGTTACACCGGGACAGGGAAGGATCAGCCCCAGCATTTT

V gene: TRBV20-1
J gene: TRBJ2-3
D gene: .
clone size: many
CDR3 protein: CSAETDTDTQYF
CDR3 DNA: TGCAGTGCCGAGACAGACACAGATACGCAGTATTTT

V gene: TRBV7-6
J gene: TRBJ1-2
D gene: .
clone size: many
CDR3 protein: CASSLDGVTYGYTF
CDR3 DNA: TGTGCCAGCAGCTTAGACGGGGTGACCTATGGCTACACCTTC

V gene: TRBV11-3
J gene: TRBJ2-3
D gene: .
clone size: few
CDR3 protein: CASSLGVGLGLDTQYF
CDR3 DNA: TGTGCCAGCAGCTTAGGAGTGGGCTTGGGACTGGATACGCAGTATTTT

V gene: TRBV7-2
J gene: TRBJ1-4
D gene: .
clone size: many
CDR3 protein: CASSLALFEEKLFF
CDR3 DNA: TGTGCCAGCAGCTTAGCACTTTTTGAGGAAAAACTGTTTTTT

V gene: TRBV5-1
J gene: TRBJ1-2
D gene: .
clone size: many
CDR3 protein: CASSLAPRKDYGYTF
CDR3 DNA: TGCGCCAGCAGCTTGGCCCCTAGAAAGGACTATGGCTACACCTTC

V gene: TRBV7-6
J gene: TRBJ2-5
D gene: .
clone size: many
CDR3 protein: CASSNGTRGVGTQYF
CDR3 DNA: TGTGCCAGCAGCAATGGGACACGGGGAGTCGGGACCCAGTACTTC

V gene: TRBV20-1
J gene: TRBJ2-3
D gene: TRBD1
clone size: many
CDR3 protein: CSAGWTGQSTDTQYF
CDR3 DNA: TGCAGTGCTGGATGGACAGGCCAAAGCACAGATACGCAGTATTTT

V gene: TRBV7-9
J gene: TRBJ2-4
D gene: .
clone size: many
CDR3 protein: CATTNRADLAKNIQYF
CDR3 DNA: TGTGCCACTACGAATCGGGCGGATCTAGCCAAAAACATTCAGTACTTC

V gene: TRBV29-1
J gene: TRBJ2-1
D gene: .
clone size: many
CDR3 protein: CSVGLFLDTNNEQFF
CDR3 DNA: TGCAGCGTTGGACTCTTCCTGGACACCAACAATGAGCAGTTCTTC

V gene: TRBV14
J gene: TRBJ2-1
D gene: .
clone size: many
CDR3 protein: CASSPGGLSYNEQFF
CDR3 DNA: TGTGCCAGCAGTCCCGGAGGACTAAGCTACAATGAGCAGTTCTTC

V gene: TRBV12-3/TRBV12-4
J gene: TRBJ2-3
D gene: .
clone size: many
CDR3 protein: CASSWSDTQYF
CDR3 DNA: TGTGCCAGCAGTTGGTCAGATACGCAGTATTTT

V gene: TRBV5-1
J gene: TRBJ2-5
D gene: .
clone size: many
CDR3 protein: CASSLGPGAQETQYF
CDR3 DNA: TGCGCCAGCAGCTTGGGCCCGGGGGCCCAAGAGACCCAGTACTTC

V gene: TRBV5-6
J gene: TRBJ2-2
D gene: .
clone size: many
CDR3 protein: CASSQVTGPLLTGELFF
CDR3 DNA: TGTGCCAGCAGCCAGGTTACAGGACCGCTATTAACCGGGGAGCTGTTTTTT

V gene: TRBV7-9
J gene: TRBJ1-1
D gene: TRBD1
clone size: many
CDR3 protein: CASSLQGASEAFF
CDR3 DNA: TGTGCCAGCAGCTTACAGGGGGCATCTGAAGCTTTCTTT

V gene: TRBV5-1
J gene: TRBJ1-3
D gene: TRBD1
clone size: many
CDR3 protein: CASSTSTGAGNTIYF
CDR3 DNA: TGCGCCAGCAGCACCTCGACAGGGGCTGGAAACACCATATATTTT

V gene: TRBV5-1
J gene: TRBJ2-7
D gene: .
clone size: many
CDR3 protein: CASSLFPSYEQYF
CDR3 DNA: TGCGCCAGCAGCTTGTTTCCCTCCTACGAGCAGTACTTC

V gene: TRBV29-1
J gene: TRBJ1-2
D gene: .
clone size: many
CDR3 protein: CSVEERHGQNYGYTF
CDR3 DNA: TGCAGCGTTGAAGAAAGACACGGACAAAACTATGGCTACACCTTC

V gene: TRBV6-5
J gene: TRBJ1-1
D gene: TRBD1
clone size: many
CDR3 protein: CASPMGRQGTNTEAFF
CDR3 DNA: TGTGCCAGCCCAATGGGACGACAGGGCACGAACACTGAAGCTTTCTTT

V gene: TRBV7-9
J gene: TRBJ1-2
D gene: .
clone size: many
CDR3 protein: CASSAGPIIYGYTF
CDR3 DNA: TGTGCCAGCAGCGCGGGACCGATTATCTATGGCTACACCTTC

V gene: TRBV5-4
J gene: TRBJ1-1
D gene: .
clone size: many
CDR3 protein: CASSFPRDTEAFF
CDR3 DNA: TGTGCCAGCAGCTTCCCTAGGGACACTGAAGCTTTCTTT

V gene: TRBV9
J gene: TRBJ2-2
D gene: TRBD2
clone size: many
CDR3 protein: CASSVTTSGGITGELFF
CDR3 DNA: TGTGCCAGCAGCGTAACGACTAGCGGGGGGATCACCGGGGAGCTGTTTTTT

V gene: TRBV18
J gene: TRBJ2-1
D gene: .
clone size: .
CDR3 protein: CASSPYKGTGNEQFF
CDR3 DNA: TGTGCCAGCTCACCGTACAAGGGCACCGGTAATGAGCAGTTCTTC

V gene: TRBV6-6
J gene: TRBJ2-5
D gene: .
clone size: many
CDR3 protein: CASRRDLAGETQYF
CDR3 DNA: TGTGCCAGCAGGAGGGACCTGGCGGGAGAGACCCAGTACTTC

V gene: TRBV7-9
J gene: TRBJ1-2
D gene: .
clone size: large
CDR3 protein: CASSLTELYGYTF
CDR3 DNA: TGTGCCAGCAGCTTGACAGAACTCTATGGCTACACCTTC